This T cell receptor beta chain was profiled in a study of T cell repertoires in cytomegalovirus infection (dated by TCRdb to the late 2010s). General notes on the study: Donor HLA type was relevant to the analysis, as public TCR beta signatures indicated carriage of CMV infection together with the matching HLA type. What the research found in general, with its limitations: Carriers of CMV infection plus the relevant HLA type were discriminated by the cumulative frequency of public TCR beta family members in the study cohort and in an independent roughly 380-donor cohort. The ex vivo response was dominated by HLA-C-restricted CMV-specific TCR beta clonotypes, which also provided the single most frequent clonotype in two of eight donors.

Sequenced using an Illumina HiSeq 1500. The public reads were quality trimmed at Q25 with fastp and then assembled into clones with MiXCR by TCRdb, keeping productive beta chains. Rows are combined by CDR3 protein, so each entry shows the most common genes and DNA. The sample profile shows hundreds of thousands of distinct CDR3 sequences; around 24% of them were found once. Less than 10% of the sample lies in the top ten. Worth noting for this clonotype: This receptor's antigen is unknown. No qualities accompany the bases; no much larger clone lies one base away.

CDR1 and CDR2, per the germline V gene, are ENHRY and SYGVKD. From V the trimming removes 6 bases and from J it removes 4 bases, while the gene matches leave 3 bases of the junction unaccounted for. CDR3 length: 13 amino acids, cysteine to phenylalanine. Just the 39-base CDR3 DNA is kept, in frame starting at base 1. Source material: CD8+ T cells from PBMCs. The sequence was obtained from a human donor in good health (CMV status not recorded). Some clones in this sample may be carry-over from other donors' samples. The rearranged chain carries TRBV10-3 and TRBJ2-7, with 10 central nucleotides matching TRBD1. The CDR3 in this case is CAISGTGAYEQYF. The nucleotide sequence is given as TGTGCCATCAGCGGGACAGGGGCGTACGAGCAGTACTTC.